This T cell receptor beta chain originates from a study of beta chain features in type 1 diabetes. This clone has just a few counts. What was sequenced were expressed TCRB transcripts, since all of the isolated RNA had been reverse transcribed. TCRdb's copy holds only in-frame clones and misses some; the assay was immunoSEQ multiplex PCR. This repertoire shows 450,000 to 550,000 clones, about 29% found once; its top ten account for about 0.065%. The V end was cut by 5 bases, the J end by 4 bases, with 9 bases between. Germline loops: CDR1 SEHNR, CDR2 FQNEAQ (reference sequence). The CDR3 is 12 residues long.

The sequenced sample was naive CD4+ T cells from blood. The chain links TRBV7-9 to TRBJ2-7; D gene unclear. This receptor was taken from a man younger than 30 in good health. The CDR3 DNA is TGTGCCAGCAGCCCTTCGTGGTACGAGCAGTACTTC. Translating gives CASSPSWYEQYF.